The 15 T cell receptor beta chains reported below all come from one sample, sequenced in a study of Graves' ophthalmopathy and Graves' hyperthyroidism. CDR3 regions of TCR beta were amplified from RNA transcripts. HTBI primers were employed in first-round RT-PCR, then a second-round multiplex PCR followed. TCRdb re-derived calls from the multiplex PCR reads in MiXCR, one entry per CDR3 protein. Of around 660,000 distinct CDR3 sequences listed, about 38% were seen once; the top ten hold more than 2.5%. The specimen sequenced was peripheral blood. Receptor source: an adult man with Graves' ophthalmopathy.

Notes on this clonotype: A read error may explain this, as a much larger clone is one base away. The chain uses TRBV11-2 and TRBJ2-6; possibly TRBD1 or TRBD2 for D (5 bases each). This CDR3 region has 16 residues. Germline lookup yields CDR1 SGHAT and CDR2 FQNNGV. The CDR3 protein is CASGLLWGSGANVLTF. In nucleotides, the CDR3 is TGTGCCAGCGGCTTACTCTGGGGGAGTGGGGCCAACGTCCTGACTTTC.

The genes are TRBV29-1 and TRBJ2-7; TRBD1 aligns across 12 bases. V trimming: 6 bases; J trimming: 5 bases; junction bases outside the gene matches: 8. Germline values: CDR1 SQVTM, CDR2 ANQGSEA. The CDR3 sequence is 14 residues long. The CDR3 bases are TGCAGCGTAGGGATAGGGACAGGGGGCAACGAGCAGTACTTC. As protein: CSVGIGTGGNEQYF.

This rearrangement joins TRBV7-8 to TRBJ1-6; 7 positions match TRBD1. After removal of 7 bases from V and 14 bases from J, the junction contained 14 bases not matched to a gene. The length of the CDR3 is 14 residues. Germline V gene sequence: CDR1 SGHVS, CDR2 FQNEAQ. The CDR3 DNA sequence: TGTGCCAGCATGCCGGGACAGAACCCTCGTGCCCTCCACTTT. Translating gives CASMPGQNPRALHF.

The J gene is TRBJ1-1, the V gene TRBV18; TRBD1 aligns across 9 bases. V trimming: 3 bases; J trimming: 3 bases; junction bases outside the gene matches: 11. The CDR3 totals 17 residues. Germline CDR1 reads KGHSH; CDR2 reads LQKENI. CDR3 sequence: CASSPRDRAVGDTEAFF. CDR3 sequence (DNA): TGTGCCAGCTCACCGAGGGACAGGGCGGTGGGCGACACTGAAGCTTTCTTT.

In its sample, this clonotype was seen once. The V call is TRBV12-5, the J call TRBJ1-5; D might be TRBD1 (5 bases). CDR1 is LGHNT, CDR2 FRNRAP, per germline. The CDR3 loop spans 16 amino acids. The V end was cut by 4 bases, the J end by 7 bases, with 20 bases between. CDR3 protein: CASGSVVAGGGQPQHF. The CDR3 coding sequence is TGTGCTAGTGGTTCGGTAGTGGCTGGGGGAGGGCAGCCCCAGCATTTT.

The genes are TRBV19 and TRBJ2-5; tentative D call: TRBD2 (5 bases). The V end was cut by 4 bases, the J end by 9 bases, with 15 bases between. The CDR3 sequence is 13 residues long. Germline CDR1 LNHDA, CDR2 SQIVND (reference sequence). Written as DNA, the CDR3 is TGTGCCAGTAGTACGCAGAGGGATCAGCCCCAGTACTTC. Translating it yields CASSTQRDQPQYF.

The sample holds many counts of this clonotype. The chain couples TRBV24-1 to TRBJ2-7, with D hard to call. Trimming took 5 bases from V and 5 from J, leaving 9 bases between them. CDR3 size: 12 residues. CDR1 and CDR2 (germline): KGHDR, SFDVKD. The CDR3 here is CATSAHGDEQYF. CDR3 in DNA: TGTGCCACCAGTGCCCATGGGGACGAGCAGTACTTC.

This chain uses TRBV11-3 with TRBJ1-2; D not resolved. The germline V gene encodes CDR1 SGHNT and CDR2 YENEEA. CDR3 size: 11 residues. V was trimmed by 3 bases and J by 8 bases, leaving 7 bases between them. The CDR3 DNA reads as TGTGCCAGCAGCTTTTCTGGGGGCTACACCTTC. This encodes CASSFSGGYTF. Based on the CDR3 plus reference TRBV11-3 and TRBJ1-2, the full variable domain is EAGVVQSPRYKIIEKKQPVAFWCNPISGHNTLYWYLQNLGQGPELLIRYENEEAVDDSQLPKDRFSAERLKGVDSTLKIQPAELGDSAVYLCASSFSGGYTFGSGTRLTVV.

The table lists this clonotype with many counts. This sequence joins TRBV6-6 and TRBJ1-2; 8 nucleotides match TRBD1. CDR3 size: 15 residues. Unmatched junction bases numbered 5, after V lost 2 bases and J lost 3 bases. Germline V gene lookup returns CDR1 MNHNY and CDR2 SVGAGI (reference sequence). DNA for the CDR3: TGTGCCAGCAGTTACCCGTCGGGACAGGACTATGGCTACACCTTC. This sequence encodes CASSYPSGQDYGYTF.

The chain is built from TRBV9 and TRBJ2-2, with 10 bases that match TRBD2. The germline gives CDR1 SGDLS, CDR2 YYNGEE. This CDR3 spans 17 amino acids. V lost 1 base, J lost 5 bases, and 8 bases stayed unmatched. The CDR3 DNA follows: TGTGCCAGCAGCGTAAGGCTAGCGGGGGCCATAACCGGGGAGCTGTTTTTT. Translated, it gives CASSVRLAGAITGELFF.

V is TRBV9 and J is TRBJ2-5; D not resolved. V lost 0 bases and J lost 10, with 16 bases in between. The CDR3 is made up of 14 amino acids. Germline V lookup: CDR1 SGDLS, CDR2 YYNGEE. The CDR3 DNA reads as TGTGCCAGCAGCGTAGAAAGGAAGGAAGTGAACCAGTACTTC. Its translation is CASSVERKEVNQYF.

V usage is TRBV25-1 and J usage is TRBJ2-5; D might be TRBD2 (7 bases). The CDR3 extends over 15 amino acids. The germline V gene encodes CDR1 MGHDK and CDR2 SYGVNS. V was trimmed by 0 bases and J by 5 bases, leaving 13 bases between them. CDR3 loop: CASSEYGGRSETQYF. The CDR3 nucleotides read TGTGCCAGCAGTGAATACGGGGGGCGTTCGGAGACCCAGTACTTC.

This clonotype was seen repeatedly, ten times or more. V usage is TRBV19 and J usage is TRBJ1-1; D uncertain. This CDR3 comprises 11 residues. V was cut by 7 bases and J by 11 bases, with 14 bases left in between. The V gene's germline CDR1 is LNHDA and CDR2 SQIVND (reference sequence). The CDR3 region is CASTDRAGAFF. The CDR3 coding sequence is TGTGCCAGTACCGATCGCGCGGGGGCTTTCTTT.

This clonotype was recorded at least ten times. The genes are TRBV25-1 and TRBJ1-2; weak D call: TRBD1 (6 bases). V lost 2 bases, J lost 4 bases, and 11 bases lay in between. CDR3 length: 14 residues. Germline CDR1 is MGHDK and CDR2 is SYGVNS. The CDR3 sequence: CASSEGGSLYGYTF. The CDR3, as DNA: TGTGCCAGCAGTGAAGGGGGCAGCCTCTATGGCTACACCTTC.

The rearrangement uses TRBV19 and TRBJ2-5; TRBD1 agrees at 9 bases. Per the germline V gene, CDR1 is LNHDA and CDR2 is SQIVND (reference sequence). The CDR3 runs to 13 residues. The V and J ends lost 6 bases and 9 bases, in that order; junction bases with no gene match: 8. CDR3 region: CASRGTGTQPQYF. CDR3 nucleotide sequence: TGTGCCAGTAGGGGGACAGGGACTCAGCCCCAGTACTTC.